This T cell receptor beta chain was recorded in a study of blood T cells in healthy people across ages (dated by TCRdb to 2014 to 2015). Regarding the complete study: In model experiments, template switching captured roughly one uniquely barcoded TCR beta cDNA molecule for every two T cells. The donors were split into four age groups: young (average roughly 15 years), middle-aged (39), aged (around 67) and long-lived (over 75). The study analyzed two additional independent replicas of 1 million unique cDNA reads from the same blood draw for two donors, one aged 18 to 30 and one aged 80 or older. To avoid experimental bias, donors of different ages were distributed randomly across sequencing lanes. To track age-related changes in TCR beta repertoire diversity, the study relied on deep sequencing normalized with unique cDNA molecular identifiers.

Overall results and qualifications from the work: As age increased, observed TCR beta diversity per million T cells dropped in a roughly linear way, and a significant reduction was already evident by age 40. Conclusive comparison of naive and antigen-experienced compartments was prevented by the profiling of bulk unsorted PBMCs. Estimates of total diversity based on one million sequenced T cells were regarded as lower bounds and as underestimates. Because donor CMV infection status was unknown, age-related changes in expanded clonotypes were potentially confounded. Compared with the aged group, more naive CD4+ T cells, fewer expanded clones and increased TCR diversity were shown by the long-lived group, suggesting age selection. The percentage of naive T cells measured by flow cytometry correlated strongly with observed TCR beta diversity.

The approximately 39 donors, aged about 6 to 90 years, were systemically healthy Caucasian individuals from Russia. Approximately 10 milliliters of peripheral blood were collected from each donor into EDTA-treated Vacutainer tubes. Ficoll-Paque density-gradient centrifugation was used to isolate PBMCs, with at least 6 million per sample. Trizol reagent was used to extract total RNA from PBMCs, with at least 6 micrograms per sample. The percentages of naive CD45RAhigh/CD27high T cells were determined by flow cytometry on a PBMC aliquot from every donor. The library was built by means of 5' RACE. These reads were obtained on an Illumina HiSeq 2500. A second PCR of about 7 to 12 cycles was run with a J-beta primer mix and a sample-barcoded 5' primer. A template-switch 5' adaptor carrying 12 random nucleotides introduced a unique molecular identifier onto each TCR beta cDNA molecule. Each sample yielded at least 2.5 million CDR3-containing paired-end reads. First-strand cDNA was synthesized from all RNA with the Mint cDNA synthesis kit, primed by a TRBC-specific oligonucleotide. After uracil-DNA glycosylase treatment, a first 18-cycle PCR used universal primers M1SS and BC2_uni_R on all cDNA. Per the original workflow: Normalization of each sample was performed by random selection of 1 million high-quality reads, each carrying a distinct molecular identifier. Reads with shared molecular identifiers were discarded instead of being binned into consensus sequences. CDR3 identification, clonotype clustering and error correction used MiTCR with a Q25 quality threshold and the strictest error-elimination algorithm. Lower-bound total TCR beta diversity was estimated with a nonparametric unseen species model using Euler transformation. The public sequencing data were trimmed at Q25 with fastp and processed into clonotypes with MiXCR by TCRdb, which kept only in-frame beta chains. Records with the same CDR3 protein are collapsed into one entry carrying the most frequent genes and DNA. The V and J calls reflect TCRdb's pipeline rather than the authors' work. A total of about 640,000 distinct CDR3 sequences appear in this sample, under 65% of them only once. Roughly 34% of the sample goes to the ten largest clones.

CDR1 and CDR2, looked up from the germline V gene (reference sequence), are MNHNY and SVGAGI. Trimming costs V 5 bases and J 2 bases, and their ends lie 11 bases apart. Taken from cysteine to phenylalanine, the CDR3 has 14 residues. The retained sequence is limited to the CDR3, 42 bases, with the frame set at the first base. As to this clonotype: Its target antigen remains unknown. No per-base quality is available; no much larger clone lies one base away.

The receptor's source is a man aged 55 to 70 in good health. The specimen was blood. The chain uses TRBV6-6 and TRBJ2-3, with the D call perhaps TRBD1 or TRBD2, as 5 bases match in each case. The DNA reads TGTGCCAGCAGTGCCGGGACCATCACAGATACGCAGTATTTT. It is translated as CASSAGTITDTQYF.